The subject of this entry is one T cell receptor (beta chain). Deletions cut 6 bases from V and 6 bases from J, with 17 bases between. The CDR3 covers 14 residues. From germline, CDR1 is DFQATT and CDR2 SNEGSKA (reference sequence). The data were taken from a study of blood T cells in healthy people across ages. A J-beta primer mix and a sample-barcoded 5' primer were used in a second PCR of roughly 7 to 12 cycles. TCRdb reprocessed the 5' RACE reads with MiXCR, giving one entry per CDR3 protein. In the table there are 800,000 or so distinct CDR3 sequences, 35% to 50% of which are singletons. This sequence originates from a man at least 80 years old in good health. V gene TRBV20-1 combines with J gene TRBJ1-4; perhaps TRBD1 as D (5 bases). The sample consisted of blood. CDR3 DNA: TGCAGTGCCGCTCTGTTGGCAGGGCATGAAAAACTGTTTTTT. Translation gives CSAALLAGHEKLFF.